The text below deals with one T cell receptor (beta chain). The sample belongs to a study of CD8 T cells in Susac syndrome. Reverse transcription of roughly 0.45 to 1 ug RNA used random hexamers. TCRdb ran MiXCR on the immunoSEQ multiplex PCR reads and lists one entry per CDR3 protein. The sample lists roughly 130,000 distinct CDR3 sequences; 90% to 95% were seen once. TCR beta sequencing covered blood CD8+ and CD4+ T cells. This receptor was identified in a human donor in good health. Material: CD4+ T cells from PBMCs.

The CDR3 DNA follows: TGCAGTGCTTCCTGGCGCGGGAGGGCCATGAAGGATGAGCAGTACTTC. This sequence encodes CSASWRGRAMKDEQYF. This chain links TRBV20-1 with TRBJ2-7, with 9 bases fitting TRBD2. The J segment lost 7 bases and the V segment lost 5 bases, leaving 18 bases of the junction unmatched. Germline V gene sequence: CDR1 DFQATT, CDR2 SNEGSKA (reference sequence). The CDR3 totals 16 residues.